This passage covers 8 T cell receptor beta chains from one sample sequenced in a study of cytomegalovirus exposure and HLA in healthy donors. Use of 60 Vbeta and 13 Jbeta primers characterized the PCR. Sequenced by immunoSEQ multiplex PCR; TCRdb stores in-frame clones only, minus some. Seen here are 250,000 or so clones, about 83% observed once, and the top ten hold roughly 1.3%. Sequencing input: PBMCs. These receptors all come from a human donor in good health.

The CDR3 coding sequence is TGTGCCAGCAGCTTAGATCCCAGCTACGAGCAGTACTTC. Its protein is CASSLDPSYEQYF. J is TRBJ2-7 and V is TRBV11-2; no clear D gene. There are 13 residues in the CDR3. Germline-derived CDR1 and CDR2 are SGHAT and FQNNGV. Trimming pared 0 bases from V and 3 bases from J, leaving 6 bases between.

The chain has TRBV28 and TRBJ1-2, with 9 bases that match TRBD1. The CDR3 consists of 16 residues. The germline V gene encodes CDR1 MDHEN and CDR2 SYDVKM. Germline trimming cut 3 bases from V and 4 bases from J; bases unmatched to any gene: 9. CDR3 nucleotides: TGTGCCAGCAGTTTTCTCGGCCGGGACAGGGTCTATGGCTACACCTTC. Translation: CASSFLGRDRVYGYTF.

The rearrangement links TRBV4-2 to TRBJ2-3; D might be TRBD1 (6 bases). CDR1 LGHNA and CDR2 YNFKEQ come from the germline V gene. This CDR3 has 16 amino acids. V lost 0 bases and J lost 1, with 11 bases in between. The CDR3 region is CASSQDHRVGTDTQYF. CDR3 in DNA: TGTGCCAGCAGCCAAGATCACAGGGTGGGCACAGATACGCAGTATTTT.

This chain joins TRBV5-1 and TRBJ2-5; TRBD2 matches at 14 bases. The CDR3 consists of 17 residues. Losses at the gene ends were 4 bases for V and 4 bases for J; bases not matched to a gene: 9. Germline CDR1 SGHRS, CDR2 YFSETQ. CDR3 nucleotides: TGCGCCAGCAGCCCTGGGACTAGCGGGAGTGGGGGAGAGACCCAGTACTTC. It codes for CASSPGTSGSGGETQYF.

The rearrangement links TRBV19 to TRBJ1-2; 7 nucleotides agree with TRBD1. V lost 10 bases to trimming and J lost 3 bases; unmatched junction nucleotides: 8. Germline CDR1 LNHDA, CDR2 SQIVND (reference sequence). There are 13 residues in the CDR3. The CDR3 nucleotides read TGTGCCACCGAGGGACAGCCACACTATGGCTACACCTTC. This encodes CATEGQPHYGYTF.

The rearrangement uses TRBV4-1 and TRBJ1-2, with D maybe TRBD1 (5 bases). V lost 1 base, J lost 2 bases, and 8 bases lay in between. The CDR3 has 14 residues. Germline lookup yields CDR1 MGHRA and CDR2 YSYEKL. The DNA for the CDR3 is TGCGCCAGCAGCCAAGTTTCAGGGAACTATGGCTACACCTTC. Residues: CASSQVSGNYGYTF.

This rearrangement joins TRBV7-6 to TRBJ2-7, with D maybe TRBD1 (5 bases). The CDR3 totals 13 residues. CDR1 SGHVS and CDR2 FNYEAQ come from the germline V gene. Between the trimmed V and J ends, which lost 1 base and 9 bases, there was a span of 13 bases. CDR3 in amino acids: CASSLDRLRRQYF. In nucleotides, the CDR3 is TGTGCCAGCAGCTTAGACAGGCTACGACGGCAGTACTTC.

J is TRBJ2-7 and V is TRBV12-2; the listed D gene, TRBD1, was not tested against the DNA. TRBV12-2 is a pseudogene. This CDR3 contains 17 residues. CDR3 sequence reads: CASRPFRGPGQGVEQYF. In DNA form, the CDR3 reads TGTGCAAGTCGCCCCTTTAGGGGCCCGGGACAGGGGGTCGAGCAGTACTTC.